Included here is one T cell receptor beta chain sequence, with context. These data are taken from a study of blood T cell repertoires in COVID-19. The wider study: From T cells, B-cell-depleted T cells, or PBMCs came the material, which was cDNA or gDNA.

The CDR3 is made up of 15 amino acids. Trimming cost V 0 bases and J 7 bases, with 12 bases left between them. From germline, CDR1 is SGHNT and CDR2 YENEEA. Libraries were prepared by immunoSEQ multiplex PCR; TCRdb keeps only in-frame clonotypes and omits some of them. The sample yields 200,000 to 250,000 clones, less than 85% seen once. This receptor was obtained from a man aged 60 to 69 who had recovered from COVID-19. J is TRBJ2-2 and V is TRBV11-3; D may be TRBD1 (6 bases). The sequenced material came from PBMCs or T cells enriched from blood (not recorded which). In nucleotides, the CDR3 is TGTGCCAGCAGCTTAGAAGGCAGGGGTAGCGGGGAGCTGTTTTTT. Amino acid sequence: CASSLEGRGSGELFF.